The 5 T cell receptor beta chains reported below all come from one sample, sequenced in a study of tumor-infiltrating lymphocytes in localized non-small cell lung cancer. The method was immunoSEQ multiplex PCR; TCRdb's version includes in-frame clones alone and lacks a portion of them. The sample has approximately 8,100 clones; roughly two thirds are singletons. Material for sequencing was uninvolved lung tissue not adjacent to the tumor. The source of these receptors is a human donor with non-small cell lung cancer.

As concerns this clone: At the DNA level, this CDR3 is encoded by other sequences in the same sample as well. This chain links TRBV5-1 with TRBJ2-5, with D unresolved. Germline values: CDR1 SGHRS, CDR2 YFSETQ. This CDR3 is built from 14 residues. V lost 0 bases and J lost 1, with 7 bases in between. CDR3 in amino acids: CASSLAAPQETQYF. CDR3 nucleotides: TGCGCCAGCAGCTTGGCGGCCCCCCAAGAGACCCAGTACTTC.

The gene calls are TRBV5-1 and TRBJ1-3, with a possible D match to TRBD1 (5 bases). This CDR3 region has 14 residues. V lost 4 bases to trimming and J lost 8 bases, with 16 bases between them. Germline values: CDR1 SGHRS, CDR2 YFSETQ. The CDR3 DNA reads as TGCGCCAGCAGCCTCCGGGACGTTAAGGACACCATATATTTT. Its translation: CASSLRDVKDTIYF.

This sequence joins TRBV4-2 and TRBJ2-1; 9 positions agree with TRBD2. Trimming cost V 0 bases and J 8 bases; bases outside gene matches: 8. Germline V gene data show CDR1 as LGHNA and CDR2 as YNFKEQ. The CDR3 loop spans 16 amino acids. CDR3 loop: CASSQDGISGSDEQFF. The DNA of the CDR3 is TGTGCCAGCAGCCAAGATGGGATTAGCGGGAGCGATGAGCAGTTCTTC.

The chain carries TRBV7-9 and TRBJ2-1; 9 nucleotides align to TRBD2. Losses at the gene ends were 1 base for V and 12 bases for J; bases not matched to a gene: 7. Germline V gene lookup returns CDR1 SEHNR and CDR2 FQNEAQ (reference sequence). CDR3 length: 14 residues. This chain's CDR3 is CASSLGNSGSGQFF. CDR3 sequence (DNA): TGTGCCAGCAGCTTAGGAAATAGCGGGAGCGGGCAGTTCTTC.

The chain links TRBV9 to TRBJ1-3; D remains unclear. CDR1 SGDLS and CDR2 YYNGEE come from the germline V gene. V shed 4 bases and J shed 4 bases, with 3 bases lying between them. This CDR3 is 11 amino acids long. The CDR3 DNA reads TGTGCCAGCAGCATCGGAAACACCATATATTTT. Translated: CASSIGNTIYF. Full variable domain (missing parts from reference TRBV9 and TRBJ1-3): DSGVTQTPKHLITATGQRVTLRCSPRSGDLSVYWYQQSLDQGLQFLIQYYNGEERAKGNILERFSAQQFPDLHSELNLSSLELGDSALYFCASSIGNTIYFGEGSWLTVV.